This TCR beta chain was sequenced in a study of T cell responses to AZD1222 COVID-19 vaccine. Libraries were prepared by immunoSEQ multiplex PCR; TCRdb keeps only in-frame clonotypes and omits some of them. The profile covers about 150,000 clones, with about 87% appearing a single time and around 3.2% taken by the ten largest. Germline CDR1 reads KGHSH; CDR2 reads LQKENI. V was shortened by 3 bases and J by 7 bases, with 16 bases between the two germline ends. The length of the CDR3 is 15 residues. The origin of this receptor is an adult in good health. The J gene is TRBJ2-1, the V gene TRBV18; tentative D call: TRBD1 (6 bases). The source was peripheral blood, collected on day 0 of AZD1222 vaccination. CDR3: CASSPIGGVGNEQFF. As DNA, the CDR3 is TGTGCCAGCTCACCTATAGGGGGAGTCGGGAATGAGCAGTTCTTC. The full variable domain, with the rest looked up from reference TRBV18 and TRBJ2-1, is NAGVMQNPRHLVRRRGQEARLRCSPMKGHSHVYWYRQLPEEGLKFMVYLQKENIIDESGMPKERFSAEFPKEGPSILRIQQVVRGDSAAYFCASSPIGGVGNEQFFGPGTRLTVL.